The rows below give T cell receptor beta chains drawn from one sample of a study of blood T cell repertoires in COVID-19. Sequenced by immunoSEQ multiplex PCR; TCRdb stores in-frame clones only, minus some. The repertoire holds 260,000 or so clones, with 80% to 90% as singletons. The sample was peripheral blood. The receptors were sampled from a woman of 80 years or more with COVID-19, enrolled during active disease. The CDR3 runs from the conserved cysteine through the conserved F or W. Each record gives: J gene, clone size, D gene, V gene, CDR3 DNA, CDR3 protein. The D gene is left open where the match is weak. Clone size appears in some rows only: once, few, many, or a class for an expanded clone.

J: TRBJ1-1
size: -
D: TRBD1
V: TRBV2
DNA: TGTGCCAGCAGGTTACAGGGGGAAGCTTTCTTT
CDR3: CASRLQGEAFF

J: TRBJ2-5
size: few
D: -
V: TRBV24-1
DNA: TGTGCCACCAGTGTAGGGCAGGGGATAGGGGAGACCCAGTACTTC
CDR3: CATSVGQGIGETQYF

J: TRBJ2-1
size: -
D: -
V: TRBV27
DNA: TGTGCCAGCAGTTACAGGGTGGTGGATGAGCAGTTCTTC
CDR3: CASSYRVVDEQFF

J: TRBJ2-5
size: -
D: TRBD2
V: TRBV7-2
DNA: TGTGCCAGCAGCCGGGGACTAGCGGGCGAGACCCAGTACTTC
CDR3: CASSRGLAGETQYF

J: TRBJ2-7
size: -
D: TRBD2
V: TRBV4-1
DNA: TGCGCCAGCAGCCACCCTAGCGGGGGGGCCTACGAGCAGTACTTC
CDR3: CASSHPSGGAYEQYF

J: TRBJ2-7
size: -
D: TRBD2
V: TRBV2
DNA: TGTGCCAGCAGCGGGGGGGCACCAAACCCCTACGAGCAGTACTTC
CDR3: CASSGGAPNPYEQYF

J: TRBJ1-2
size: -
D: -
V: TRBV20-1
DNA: TGCAGTGCTAGTGGTCAGGTTTCTTATGGCTACACCTTC
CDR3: CSASGQVSYGYTF

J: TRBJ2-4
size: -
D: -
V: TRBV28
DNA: TGTGCCAGCAGTTTAGAGGGCGTCGCCAAAAACATTCAGTACTTC
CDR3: CASSLEGVAKNIQYF

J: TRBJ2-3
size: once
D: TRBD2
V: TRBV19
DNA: TGTGCCAGTAGCCTCGGACTAGCGGGATCTCGCACAGATACGCAGTATTTT
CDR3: CASSLGLAGSRTDTQYF

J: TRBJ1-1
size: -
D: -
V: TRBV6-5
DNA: TGTGCCAGCAGTTACCCCGAGAGGTTTGAAGCTTTCTTT
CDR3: CASSYPERFEAFF

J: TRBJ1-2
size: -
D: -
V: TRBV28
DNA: TGTGCCAGCAGTTTAGGAGGGGATGGCTACACCTTC
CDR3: CASSLGGDGYTF

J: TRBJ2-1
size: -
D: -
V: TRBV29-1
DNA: TGCAGCGTCCGCGAGCTGACTAGAAACAATGAGCAGTTCTTC
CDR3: CSVRELTRNNEQFF

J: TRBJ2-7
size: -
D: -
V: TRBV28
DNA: TGTGCCAGCAGCCCACTTCGACAGGCTGCCTACGAGCAGTACTTC
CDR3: CASSPLRQAAYEQYF

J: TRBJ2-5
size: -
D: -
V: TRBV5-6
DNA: TGTGCCAGCAGCTTCCGACCGGGAGAGACCCAGTACTTC
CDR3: CASSFRPGETQYF

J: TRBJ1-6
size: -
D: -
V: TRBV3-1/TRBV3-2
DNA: TGTGCCTCCTCCCGATCGGGGGGCGAGGCACCCCTCCACTTT
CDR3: CASSRSGGEAPLHF

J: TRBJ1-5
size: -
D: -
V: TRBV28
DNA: TGTGCCAGCAGTTCTGGGAGTCAGCCCCAGCATTTT
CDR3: CASSSGSQPQHF

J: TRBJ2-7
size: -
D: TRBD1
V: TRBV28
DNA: TGTGCCAGCAGTTTTTCCTATATAGGACAGGGCTACGAGCAGTACTTC
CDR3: CASSFSYIGQGYEQYF

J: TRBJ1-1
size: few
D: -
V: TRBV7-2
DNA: TGTGCCAGCAGCCCCCAGAGGGGGACACCTGAAGCTTTCTTT
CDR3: CASSPQRGTPEAFF

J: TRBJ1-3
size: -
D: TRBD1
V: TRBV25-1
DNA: TGTGCCAGCAGTCTCCAGGGGGCCGCTGGAAACACCATATATTTT
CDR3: CASSLQGAAGNTIYF

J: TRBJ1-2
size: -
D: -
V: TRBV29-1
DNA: TGCAGCTTCATGACCCCGCGGGAGGGCTACACCTTC
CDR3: CSFMTPREGYTF

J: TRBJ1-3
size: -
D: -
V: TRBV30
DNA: TGTGCCTGCGAAACGAGCTCTGGAAACACCATATATTTT
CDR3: CACETSSGNTIYF

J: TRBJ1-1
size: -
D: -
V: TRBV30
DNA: TGTGCCTGGAGTGTAACTAGGTGGCGTGAAGCTTTCTTT
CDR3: CAWSVTRWREAFF

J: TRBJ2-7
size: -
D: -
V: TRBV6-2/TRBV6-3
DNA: TGTGCCAGCAGTTCCCGGTACGAGCAGTACTTC
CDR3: CASSSRYEQYF

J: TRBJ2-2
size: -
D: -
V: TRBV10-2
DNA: TGCGCCAGCTACCGGGACTCTAACACCGGGGAGCTGTTTTTT
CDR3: CASYRDSNTGELFF

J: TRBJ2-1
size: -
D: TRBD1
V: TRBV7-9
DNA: TGTGCCAGCAGCTTACCTATGTGGACAGGGAACAATGAGCAGTTCTTC
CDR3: CASSLPMWTGNNEQFF

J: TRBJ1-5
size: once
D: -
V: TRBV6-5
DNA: TGTGCCAGCAGTTACGTAGCGGGTGGGCAGCCCCAGCATTTT
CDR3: CASSYVAGGQPQHF

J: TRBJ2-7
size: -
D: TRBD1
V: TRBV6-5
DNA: TGTGCCAGCCAGGTTCGACAGGGTACTTTGAACGAGCAGTACTTC
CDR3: CASQVRQGTLNEQYF

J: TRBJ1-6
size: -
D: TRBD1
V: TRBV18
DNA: TGTGCCAGCTCACTCTTGACAGGGGCGAAGAATTCACCCCTCCACTTT
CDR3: CASSLLTGAKNSPLHF

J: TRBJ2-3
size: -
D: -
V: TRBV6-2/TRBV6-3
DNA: TGTGCCAGCAGTAGGGACTCCAGTCATACGCAGTATTTT
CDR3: CASSRDSSHTQYF

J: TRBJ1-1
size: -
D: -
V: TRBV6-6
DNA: TGTGCCAGCGGGGGGGAGTTTAGTATGAACACTGAAGCTTTCTTT
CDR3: CASGGEFSMNTEAFF

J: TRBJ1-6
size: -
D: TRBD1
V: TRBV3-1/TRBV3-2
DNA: TGTGCCAGCAGCCAGCTTTCGGGACAGGGGTCACCCCTCCACTTT
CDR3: CASSQLSGQGSPLHF

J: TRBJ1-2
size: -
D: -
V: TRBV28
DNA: TGTGCCAGCAGTTCCCAGGTTCCCTCTAACTATGGCTACACCTTC
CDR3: CASSSQVPSNYGYTF

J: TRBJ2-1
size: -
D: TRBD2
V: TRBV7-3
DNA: TGTGCCAGCAGCTTAATTGTGACTAGCGGGAGGGACAATGAGCAGTTCTTC
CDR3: CASSLIVTSGRDNEQFF

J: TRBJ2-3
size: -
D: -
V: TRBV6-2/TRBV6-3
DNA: TGTGCCAGCAGTTACGGGGCAGGAGCACCAGATACGCAGTATTTT
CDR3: CASSYGAGAPDTQYF

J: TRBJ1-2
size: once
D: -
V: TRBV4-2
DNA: TGTGCCAGCAGCCAATTTGGCGCAGGGGAAGAGGACTATGGCTACACCTTC
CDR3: CASSQFGAGEEDYGYTF

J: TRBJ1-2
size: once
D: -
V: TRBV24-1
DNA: TGTGCCACCAGTCCGGGGGGCATCGAGTCTAACTATGGCTACACCTTC
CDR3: CATSPGGIESNYGYTF

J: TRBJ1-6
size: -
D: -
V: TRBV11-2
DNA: TGTGCCAGCACCCTTGACAGCAGCTCCTATAATTCACCCCTCCACTTT
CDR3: CASTLDSSSYNSPLHF

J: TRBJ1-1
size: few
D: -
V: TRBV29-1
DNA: TGCAGCGTTGACGCGGGTAGGAACACTGAAGCTTTCTTT
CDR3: CSVDAGRNTEAFF

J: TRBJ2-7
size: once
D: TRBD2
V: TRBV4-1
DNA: TGCGCCAGCAGCCAAGGGTTACTAGCGGGGCCCTACGAGCAGTACTTC
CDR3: CASSQGLLAGPYEQYF

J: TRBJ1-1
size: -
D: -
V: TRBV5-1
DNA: TGCGCCAGCAGCGGCGGACAGAGTATGAACACTGAAGCTTTCTTT
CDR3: CASSGGQSMNTEAFF

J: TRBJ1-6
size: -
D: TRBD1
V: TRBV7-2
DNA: TGTGCCAGCAGCCCCGGTAGGGGACAGTCACCCCTCCACTTT
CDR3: CASSPGRGQSPLHF

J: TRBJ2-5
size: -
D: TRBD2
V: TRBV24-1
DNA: TGTGCCACCAGTGACCAAGGACTAGCGGGACGCCAAGAGACCCAGTACTTC
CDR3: CATSDQGLAGRQETQYF

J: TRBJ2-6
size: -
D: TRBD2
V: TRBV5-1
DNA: TGCGCCAGCAGCCGCCGGGGGGAGGCTGGGGCCAACGTCCTGACTTTC
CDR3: CASSRRGEAGANVLTF

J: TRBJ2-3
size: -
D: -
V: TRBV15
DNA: TGTGCCACCAGCAGACGTCCGGGATTAGCGATCACAGATACGCAGTATTTT
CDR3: CATSRRPGLAITDTQYF

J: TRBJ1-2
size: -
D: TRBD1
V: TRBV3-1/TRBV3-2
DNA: TGTGCCAGCAGACCCGGACAGGAGGGTGCTCACTATGGCTACACCTTC
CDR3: CASRPGQEGAHYGYTF

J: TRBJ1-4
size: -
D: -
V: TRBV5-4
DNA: TGTGCCAGCAGCTTGCAGGGGCCTGCAACTAATGAAAAACTGTTTTTT
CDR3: CASSLQGPATNEKLFF

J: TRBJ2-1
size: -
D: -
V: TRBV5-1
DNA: TGCGCCAGCAGCACCGGGACATTCTCCTACAATGAGCAGTTCTTC
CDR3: CASSTGTFSYNEQFF

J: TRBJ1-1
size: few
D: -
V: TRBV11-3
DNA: TGTGCCAGCAGCTCCCTCCGGGACACTGAAGCTTTCTTT
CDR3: CASSSLRDTEAFF

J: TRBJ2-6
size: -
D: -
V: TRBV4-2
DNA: TGTGCCAGCAGCCAAGGGGCAGGGGGGGCCAACGTCCTGACTTTC
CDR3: CASSQGAGGANVLTF

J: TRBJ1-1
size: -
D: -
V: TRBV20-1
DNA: TGCAGTGCTAGAGTACAGGGTGAAGCTTTCTTT
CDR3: CSARVQGEAFF

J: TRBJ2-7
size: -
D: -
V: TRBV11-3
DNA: TGTGCCAGCAGCTTAAATTCCGGGGGCGAGCAGTACTTC
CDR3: CASSLNSGGEQYF

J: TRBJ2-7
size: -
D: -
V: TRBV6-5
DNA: TGTGCCAGCAGACGGACTGAGTCCTACGAGCAGTACTTC
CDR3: CASRRTESYEQYF

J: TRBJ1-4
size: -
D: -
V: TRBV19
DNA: TGTGCCAGTGCCCCCTTGGGCGCAACTAATGAAAAACTGTTTTTT
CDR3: CASAPLGATNEKLFF

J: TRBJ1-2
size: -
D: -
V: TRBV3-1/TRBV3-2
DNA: TGTGCCAGCACAAATGACGGACAGAACTATGGCTACACCTTC
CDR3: CASTNDGQNYGYTF

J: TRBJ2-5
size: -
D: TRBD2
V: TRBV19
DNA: TGTGCCAGTAGTTCTAGCGGGGGGGAGACCCAGTACTTC
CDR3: CASSSSGGETQYF